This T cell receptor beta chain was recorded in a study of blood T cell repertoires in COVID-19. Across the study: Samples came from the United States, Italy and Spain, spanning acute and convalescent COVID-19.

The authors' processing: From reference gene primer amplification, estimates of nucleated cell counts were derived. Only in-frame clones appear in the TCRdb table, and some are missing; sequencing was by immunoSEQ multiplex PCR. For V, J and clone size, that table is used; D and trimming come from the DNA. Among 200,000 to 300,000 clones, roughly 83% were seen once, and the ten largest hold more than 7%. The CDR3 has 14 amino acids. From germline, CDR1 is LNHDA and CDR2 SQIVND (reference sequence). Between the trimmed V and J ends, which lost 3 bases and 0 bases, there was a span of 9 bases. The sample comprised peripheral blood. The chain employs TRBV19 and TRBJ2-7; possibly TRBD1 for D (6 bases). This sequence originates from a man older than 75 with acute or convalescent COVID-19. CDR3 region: CASSITGSSYEQYF. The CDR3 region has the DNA TGTGCCAGTAGTATCACAGGGAGCTCCTACGAGCAGTACTTC. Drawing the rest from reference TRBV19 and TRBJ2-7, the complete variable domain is DGGITQSPKYLFRKEGQNVTLSCEQNLNHDAMYWYRQDPGQGLRLIYYSQIVNDFQKGDIAEGYSVSREKKESFPLTVTSAQKNPTAFYLCASSITGSSYEQYFGPGTRLTVT.